The 20 T cell receptor beta chains below were found in one sample sequenced in a study of OX40 agonist ivuxolimab in advanced cancers. The table came from immunoSEQ multiplex PCR; TCRdb's copy has only in-frame clones and leaves some out. The profile shows over 50,000 clones, about 90% of them singletons. The material was CD4+ or CD8+ T cells sorted from blood, obtained in a trial of the OX40 agonist ivuxolimab. The source of these receptors is an adult with an advanced solid tumor such as melanoma, head and neck, liver or kidney cancer.

The rearrangement joins TRBV28 to TRBJ1-5; no reliable D call. Germline CDR1 and CDR2: MDHEN and SYDVKM. This CDR3 comprises 14 residues. V was trimmed by 2 bases and J by 6 bases, leaving 11 bases between them. The CDR3 DNA reads as TGTGCCAGCAGTTTAAGGGCGATCTCTCAGCCCCAGCATTTT. Protein: CASSLRAISQPQHF.

J is TRBJ2-1 and V is TRBV5-6, with D perhaps given as TRBD1 or TRBD2 (5 bases each). The CDR3 contains 13 residues. With 3 bases removed from V and 4 bases from J, the gap between germline ends came to 8 bases. Germline-derived CDR1 and CDR2 are SGHDT and YYEEEE. The CDR3 here is CASSSGAYNEQFF. CDR3 bases: TGTGCCAGCAGCTCCGGGGCTTACAATGAGCAGTTCTTC.

The chain carries TRBV6-5 and TRBJ1-6, with D possibly TRBD1 on 6 matching bases. Germline V gene data show CDR1 as MNHEY and CDR2 as SVGAGI. The CDR3 totals 12 residues. The CDR3 sequence: CGAQGWNSPLHF. CDR3 bases: TGTGGCGCGCAGGGGTGGAATTCACCCCTCCACTTT.

The gene calls are TRBV7-2 and TRBJ2-3, with a tentative D call TRBD1 (5 bases). This CDR3 has 13 amino acids. V was cut by 4 bases and J by 1 base, with 6 bases left in between. Germline values: CDR1 SGHTA, CDR2 FQGNSA. The chain's CDR3 is CASSSTGTDTQYF. CDR3 DNA sequence: TGTGCCAGCAGCTCGACAGGCACAGATACGCAGTATTTT.

This chain joins TRBV6-5 and TRBJ2-6; D possibly corresponds to TRBD2 (5 bases). The CDR3 extends over 15 amino acids. V lost 7 bases and J lost 1, with 11 bases in between. Germline V gene sequence: CDR1 MNHEY, CDR2 SVGAGI. Written as DNA, the CDR3 is TGTGCCAGCACACCCGGGGTGTCTGGGGCCAACGTCCTGACTTTC. As protein: CASTPGVSGANVLTF.

The genes are TRBV19 and TRBJ2-4, with 7 nucleotides matching TRBD1. Germline lookup yields CDR1 LNHDA and CDR2 SQIVND (reference sequence). With V trimmed by 5 bases and J by 4 bases, 11 bases remained unmatched. The CDR3 runs 16 residues. CDR3 in amino acids: CASSPMLGTAKNIQYF. The CDR3 DNA follows: TGTGCCAGTAGTCCCATGTTGGGGACAGCGAAAAACATTCAGTACTTC.

The chain combines TRBV10-3 with TRBJ2-7; TRBD1 might be the D (6 bases). Per germline, CDR1 ENHRY and CDR2 SYGVKD. The CDR3 has 15 residues. V lost 6 bases and J lost 2, with 17 bases in between. CDR3 bases: TGTGCCATCAGAGTCTACACAGGGTTTGCCTACGAGCAGTACGTC. It codes for CAIRVYTGFAYEQYV.

This chain uses TRBV30 with TRBJ2-1; TRBD2 matches 10 bases. The V gene end was trimmed by 0 bases and the J gene end by 9 bases; junction bases not matched to a gene: 5. CDR1 and CDR2 (germline): GTSNPN, SVGIG (reference sequence). The CDR3 length is 14 residues. CDR3 bases: TGTGCCTGGAGTGTAGCGGGAGGGCTCACTGAGCAGTTCTTC. It specifies CAWSVAGGLTEQFF.

This chain links TRBV7-9 with TRBJ1-5, with a tentative D call TRBD1 (5 bases). Trimming removed 0 bases at V and 0 bases at J, with 12 bases between. CDR1 SEHNR and CDR2 FQNEAQ come from the germline V gene (reference sequence). There are 17 residues in the CDR3. The CDR3 sequence: CASSLALGPYSNQPQHF. CDR3 sequence (DNA): TGTGCCAGCAGCTTAGCGCTGGGGCCCTATAGCAATCAGCCCCAGCATTTT.

V gene TRBV4-1 combines with J gene TRBJ2-5; a possible D gene is TRBD1 (6 bases). Per the germline V gene, CDR1 is MGHRA and CDR2 is YSYEKL. With 1 base removed from V and 7 bases from J, the gap between germline ends came to 13 bases. The CDR3 covers 14 residues. The CDR3 region is CASSQGWTAVTQYF. CDR3 DNA sequence: TGCGCCAGCAGCCAAGGGTGGACAGCCGTGACCCAGTACTTC.

This clone was detected a few times. The chain carries TRBV27 and TRBJ2-1; no definite D call. The CDR3 has 13 amino acids. Per the germline V gene, CDR1 is MNHEY and CDR2 is SMNVEV (reference sequence). Trimming removed 5 bases at V and 5 bases at J, with 10 bases between. The CDR3 is CASSQLTNNEQFF. The CDR3 DNA follows: TGTGCCAGCAGTCAACTCACGAACAATGAGCAGTTCTTC.

This clone was detected only once. J is TRBJ2-5 and V is TRBV7-9; D remains ambiguous. CDR1 is SEHNR, CDR2 FQNEAQ, per germline (reference sequence). The ends were cut back, 5 bases at V and 5 bases at J, with 6 bases in the middle. This CDR3 is built from 11 residues. The CDR3 sequence is CASSPKETQYF. Written as DNA, the CDR3 is TGTGCCAGCAGCCCCAAGGAGACCCAGTACTTC.

The chain uses TRBV28 and TRBJ1-5; weak D call: TRBD1 (6 bases). CDR1 is MDHEN and CDR2 is SYDVKM in the germline V gene. This CDR3 has 13 residues. The V and J ends lost 11 bases and 4 bases respectively, with 15 bases between them. The CDR3 sequence is CAQSRGGNQPQHF. As DNA, the CDR3 is TGTGCCCAGAGCAGAGGGGGAAATCAGCCCCAGCATTTT.

The genes are TRBV19 and TRBJ2-1; 13 bases align to TRBD2. J was trimmed by 8 bases and V by 8 bases; bases with no gene match: 6. This CDR3 region has 14 residues. The V gene's germline CDR1 is LNHDA and CDR2 SQIVND (reference sequence). CDR3: CASSWTSGSYEQFF. CDR3 sequence (DNA): TGTGCCAGTTCCTGGACTAGCGGGAGCTATGAGCAGTTCTTC.

The J gene is TRBJ2-7, the V gene TRBV6-1; TRBD1 matches 9 bases. The CDR3 totals 12 residues. With 5 bases clipped from V and 6 bases from J, the junction kept 2 bases outside the gene matches. Germline V CDR1 and CDR2: MNHNS, SASEGT. DNA for the CDR3: TGTGCCAGCAGTATGGACAGGGGCGAGCAGTACGTC. Encoded protein: CASSMDRGEQYV.

The chain employs TRBV15 and TRBJ1-3; tentative D call: TRBD1 (6 bases). The CDR3 consists of 13 residues. With 9 bases removed from V and 6 bases from J, the gap between germline ends came to 15 bases. The germline V gene encodes CDR1 LNHNV and CDR2 YYDKDF (reference sequence). Here the CDR3 DNA reads TGTGCCACTCGAATCCAGGGGACAAACACCATATATTTT. Translated, it gives CATRIQGTNTIYF.

This clone came up once. The chain combines TRBV13 with TRBJ1-2; unclear D gene. Trimming removed 1 base from V and 3 bases from J, with 3 bases in between. CDR3 size: 12 residues. In germline, CDR1 is PRHDT, CDR2 FYEKMQ (reference sequence). Here the CDR3 reads CASSLADYGYTF. The CDR3 nucleotides are TGTGCCAGCAGCTTAGCCGACTATGGCTACACCTTC.

The rearrangement uses TRBV4-1 and TRBJ2-3, with no clear D. V lost 1 base, J lost 4 bases, and 6 bases lay in between. The CDR3 sequence is 13 residues long. Germline V gene data show CDR1 as MGHRA and CDR2 as YSYEKL. In DNA form, the CDR3 reads TGCGCCAGCAGCCAAGTGGACGCAGATACGCAGTATTTT. Translation: CASSQVDADTQYF.

The CDR3 DNA is TGTGCCAGCAGCCATCGAAACTCCTACAATGAGCAGTTCTTC. The encoded protein is CASSHRNSYNEQFF. The chain joins TRBV25-1 to TRBJ2-1; D gene ambiguous. The CDR3 consists of 14 residues. Trimming removed 6 bases from V and 0 bases from J, with 9 bases in between. In germline, CDR1 is MGHDK, CDR2 SYGVNS. Full variable domain (remainder filled in from reference TRBV25-1 and TRBJ2-1): EADIYQTPRYLVIGTGKKITLECSQTMGHDKMYWYQQDPGMELHLIHYSYGVNSTEKGDLSSESTVSRIRTEHFPLTLESARPSHTSQYLCASSHRNSYNEQFFGPGTRLTVL.

The rearrangement joins TRBV28 to TRBJ1-5; D perhaps matches TRBD1 (5 bases). This CDR3 spans 15 amino acids. V was cut by 2 bases and J by 4 bases, with 12 bases left in between. Germline-derived CDR1 and CDR2 are MDHEN and SYDVKM. In nucleotides, the CDR3 is TGTGCCAGCAGTTTAGCCACAGACAGTAATCAGCCCCAGCATTTT. Translation: CASSLATDSNQPQHF.